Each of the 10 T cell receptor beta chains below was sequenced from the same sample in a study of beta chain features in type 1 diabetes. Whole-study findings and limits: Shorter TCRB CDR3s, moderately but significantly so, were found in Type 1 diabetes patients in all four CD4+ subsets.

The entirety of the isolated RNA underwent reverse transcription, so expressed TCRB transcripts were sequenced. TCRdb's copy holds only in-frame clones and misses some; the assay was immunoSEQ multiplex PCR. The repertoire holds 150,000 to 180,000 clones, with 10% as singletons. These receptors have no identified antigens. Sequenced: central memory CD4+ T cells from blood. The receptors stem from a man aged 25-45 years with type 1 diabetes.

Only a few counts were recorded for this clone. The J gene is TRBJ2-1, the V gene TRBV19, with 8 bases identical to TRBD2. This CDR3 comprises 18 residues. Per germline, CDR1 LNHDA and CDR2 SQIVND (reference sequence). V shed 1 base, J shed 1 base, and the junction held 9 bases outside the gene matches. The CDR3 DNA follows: TGTGCCAGTAGTATAGTCTTCACAGCGGGAGCATCCTACAATGAGCAGTTCTTC. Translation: CASSIVFTAGASYNEQFF.

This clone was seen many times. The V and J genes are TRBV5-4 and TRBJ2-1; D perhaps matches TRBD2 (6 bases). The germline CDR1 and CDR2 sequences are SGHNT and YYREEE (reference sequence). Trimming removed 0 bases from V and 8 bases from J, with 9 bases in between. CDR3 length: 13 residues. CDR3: CASSLAPGDEQFF. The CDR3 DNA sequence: TGTGCCAGCAGCTTGGCCCCGGGGGATGAGCAGTTCTTC.

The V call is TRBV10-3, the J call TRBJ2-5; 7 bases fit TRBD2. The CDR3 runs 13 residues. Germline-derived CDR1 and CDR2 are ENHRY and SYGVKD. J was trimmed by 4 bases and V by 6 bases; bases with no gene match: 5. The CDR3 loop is CAIRGGSGETQYF. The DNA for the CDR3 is TGTGCCATCAGGGGCGGGAGTGGAGAGACCCAGTACTTC.

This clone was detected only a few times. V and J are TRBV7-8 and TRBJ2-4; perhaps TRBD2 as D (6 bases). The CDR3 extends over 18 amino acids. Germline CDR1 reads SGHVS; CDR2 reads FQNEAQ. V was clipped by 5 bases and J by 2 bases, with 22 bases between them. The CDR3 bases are TGTGCCAGCAGCCCCCAGCGCGTCGGGGGTGGAACCAAAAACATTCAGTACTTC. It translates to CASSPQRVGGGTKNIQYF. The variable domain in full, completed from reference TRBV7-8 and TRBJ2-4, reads GAGVSQSPRYKVAKRGQDVALRCDPISGHVSLFWYQQALGQGPEFLTYFQNEAQLDKSGLPSDRFFAERPEGSVSTLKIQRTQQEDSAVYLCASSPQRVGGGTKNIQYFGAGTRLSVL.

The CDR3 bases are TGTGCCAGCAGTGCCCGGCCCGGGACTAGCGGACGCACAGATACGCAGTATTTT. It is translated as CASSARPGTSGRTDTQYF. The rearrangement joins TRBV25-1 to TRBJ2-3, with TRBD2 identical over 11 bases. The CDR3 covers 18 residues. Germline CDR1 MGHDK, CDR2 SYGVNS. V shed 4 bases and J 1 base; nucleotides not matched to a gene: 10.

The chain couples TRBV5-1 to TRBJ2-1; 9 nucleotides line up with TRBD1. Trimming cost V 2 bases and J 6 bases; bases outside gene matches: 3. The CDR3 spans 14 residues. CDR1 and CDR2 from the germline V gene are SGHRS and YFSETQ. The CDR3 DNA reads TGCGCCAGCAGCTTACAGGGACAGGGCAATGAGCAGTTCTTC. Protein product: CASSLQGQGNEQFF. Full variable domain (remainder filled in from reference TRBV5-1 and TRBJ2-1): KAGVTQTPRYLIKTRGQQVTLSCSPISGHRSVSWYQQTPGQGLQFLFEYFSETQRNKGNFPGRFSGRQFSNSRSEMNVSTLELGDSALYLCASSLQGQGNEQFFGPGTRLTVL.

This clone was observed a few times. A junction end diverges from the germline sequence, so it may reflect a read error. CDR3 coding DNA: TGTGCCAGCTCACCTAGCGGGACTAGTTCGTCCTCCGAGCAGTACTTC. It encodes CASSPSGTSSSSEQYF. The rearrangement links TRBV18 to TRBJ2-7, with 8 nucleotides matching TRBD2. The V gene's germline CDR1 is KGHSH and CDR2 LQKENI. The CDR3 is 16 amino acids.

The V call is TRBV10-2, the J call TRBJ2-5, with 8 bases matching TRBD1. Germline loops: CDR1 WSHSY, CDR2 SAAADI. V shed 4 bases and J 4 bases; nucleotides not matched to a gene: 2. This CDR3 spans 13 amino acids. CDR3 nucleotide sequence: TGCGCCAGCAGTGGAACAGGGGGAGAGACCCAGTACTTC. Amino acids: CASSGTGGETQYF.

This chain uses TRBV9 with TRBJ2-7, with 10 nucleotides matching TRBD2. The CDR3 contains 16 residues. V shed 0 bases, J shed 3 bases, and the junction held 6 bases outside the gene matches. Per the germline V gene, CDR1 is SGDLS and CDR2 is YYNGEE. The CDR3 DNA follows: TGTGCCAGCAGCGTAGCGGCTAGCGGGAGTGTCTACGAGCAGTACTTC. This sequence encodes CASSVAASGSVYEQYF.

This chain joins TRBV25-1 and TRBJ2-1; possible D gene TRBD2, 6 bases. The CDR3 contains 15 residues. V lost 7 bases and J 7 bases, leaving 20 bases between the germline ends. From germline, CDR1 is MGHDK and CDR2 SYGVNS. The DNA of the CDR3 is TGTGCCAGCACCCAACGCGCCTCCGCGGGAAATGAGCAGTTCTTC. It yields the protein CASTQRASAGNEQFF.